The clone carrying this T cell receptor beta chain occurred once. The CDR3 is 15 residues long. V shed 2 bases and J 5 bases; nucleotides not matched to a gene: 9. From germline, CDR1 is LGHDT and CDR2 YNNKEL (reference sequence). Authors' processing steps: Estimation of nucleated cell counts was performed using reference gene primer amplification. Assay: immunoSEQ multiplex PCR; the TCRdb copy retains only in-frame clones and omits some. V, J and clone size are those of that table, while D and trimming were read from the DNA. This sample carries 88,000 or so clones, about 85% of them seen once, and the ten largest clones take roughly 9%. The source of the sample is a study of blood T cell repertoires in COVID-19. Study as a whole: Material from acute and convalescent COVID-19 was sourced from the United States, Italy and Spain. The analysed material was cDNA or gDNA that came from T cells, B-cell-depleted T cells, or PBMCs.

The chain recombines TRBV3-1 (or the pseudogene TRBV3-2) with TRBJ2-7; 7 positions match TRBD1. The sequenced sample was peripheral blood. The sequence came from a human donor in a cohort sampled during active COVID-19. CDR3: CASSQITTGVHEQYF. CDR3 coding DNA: TGTGCCAGCAGCCAAATTACCACAGGGGTCCACGAGCAGTACTTC.